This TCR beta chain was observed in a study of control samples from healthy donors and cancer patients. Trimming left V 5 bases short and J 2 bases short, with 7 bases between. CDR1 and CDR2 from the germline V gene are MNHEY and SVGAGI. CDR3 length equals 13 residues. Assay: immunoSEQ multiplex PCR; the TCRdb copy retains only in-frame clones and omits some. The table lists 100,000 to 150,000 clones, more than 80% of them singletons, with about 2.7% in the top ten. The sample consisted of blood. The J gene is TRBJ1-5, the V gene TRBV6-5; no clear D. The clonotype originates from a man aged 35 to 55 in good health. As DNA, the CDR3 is TGTGCCAGCAGTCACAGTGGCAATCAGCCCCAGCATTTT. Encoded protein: CASSHSGNQPQHF.